The next 31 T cell receptor beta chains were all read from a single sample in a study of blood T cell repertoires in COVID-19. Libraries were prepared by immunoSEQ multiplex PCR; TCRdb keeps only in-frame clonotypes and omits some of them. Of about 230,000 clones listed, approximately 84% were seen once; the top ten hold roughly 11%. The specimen sequenced was peripheral blood. The receptors derive from a man between 50 and 59 years old with COVID-19, enrolled during active disease.

V gene TRBV9 combines with J gene TRBJ2-7, with 12 bases identical to TRBD2. Germline CDR1 SGDLS, CDR2 YYNGEE. Germline trimming cut 1 base from V and 4 bases from J; bases unmatched to any gene: 3. The CDR3 is 15 residues long. DNA of the CDR3: TGTGCCAGCAGCGTATCTAGCGGGGGGGTTTACGAGCAGTACTTC. Translation: CASSVSSGGVYEQYF.

This clone has more than one count but fewer than ten. The rearrangement uses TRBV2 and TRBJ1-2; tentatively, D is TRBD1 (5 bases). Germline-derived CDR1 and CDR2 are SNHLY and FYNNEI. Deletions cut 2 bases from V and 4 bases from J, with 8 bases between. There are 13 residues in the CDR3. CDR3 bases: TGTGCCAGCAGTGAACAGGGACTCTATGGCTACACCTTC. Its translation: CASSEQGLYGYTF.

This clone was recorded only once. The chain links TRBV5-5 to TRBJ2-5, with TRBD2 as a possible D gene (6 bases). The V end was cut by 1 base, the J end by 5 bases, with 15 bases between. CDR3 size: 15 residues. Germline loops: CDR1 SGHKS, CDR2 YYEKEE (reference sequence). The CDR3: CASSLRRVGGETQYF. The DNA for the CDR3 is TGTGCCAGCAGCTTGCGCAGGGTAGGAGGGGAGACCCAGTACTTC.

The V and J genes are TRBV27 and TRBJ2-7; D is perhaps TRBD1 (6 bases). V gave up 4 bases and J gave up 3 bases, with 19 bases separating them. The CDR3 length is 16 residues. Germline CDR1 is MNHEY and CDR2 is SMNVEV (reference sequence). The CDR3 spells CASSSHRDTEGYEQYF. CDR3 in DNA: TGTGCCAGCAGTTCACACCGGGACACAGAGGGCTACGAGCAGTACTTC.

The chain combines TRBV4-3 with TRBJ2-1; D may be TRBD2 (7 bases). Germline V gives CDR1 LGHNA, CDR2 YSLEER. The V end was cut by 0 bases, the J end by 7 bases, with 16 bases between. The CDR3 loop spans 16 amino acids. CDR3 amino acids: CASSQDGGARWNEQFF. CDR3 coding DNA: TGCGCCAGCAGCCAAGATGGGGGGGCGCGGTGGAATGAGCAGTTCTTC.

In its sample, this clone was seen once. This chain uses TRBV29-1 with TRBJ2-7; TRBD1 agrees at 8 bases. The germline CDR1 and CDR2 sequences are SQVTM and ANQGSEA. V shed 4 bases and J 3 bases; nucleotides not matched to a gene: 2. The CDR3 has 12 amino acids. The CDR3 nucleotides are TGCAGCGTTGCACAGGGGGTCTACGAGCAGTACTTC. Encoded protein: CSVAQGVYEQYF.

In regard to this clone: Relative to the germline gene, one junction end is altered; a read error may explain this. The V and J genes are TRBV3-1 (or the pseudogene TRBV3-2) and TRBJ1-5; D is uncertain. The CDR3 covers 17 residues. CDR1 and CDR2 (germline): LGHDT, YNNKEL (reference sequence). This CDR3 reads CASTQGFVSSSNQPQHF. Written as DNA, the CDR3 is TGTGCCAGCACCCAAGGGTTCGTTAGTAGTAGCAATCAGCCCCAGCATTTT.

The rearrangement joins TRBV2 to TRBJ2-2; a weak D match, TRBD2 (6 bases). The CDR3 extends over 13 amino acids. Trimming took off 6 bases at V and 5 bases at J, with 10 bases between the two ends. CDR1 and CDR2 from the germline V gene are SNHLY and FYNNEI. CDR3: CASSLTSTGELFF. As DNA, the CDR3 is TGTGCCAGCAGCTTGACTAGTACCGGGGAGCTGTTTTTT.

DNA of the CDR3: TGCGCCAGCAGCTCGGAAGGACAGGTTTCTTCACCCCTCCACTTT. Translating it yields CASSSEGQVSSPLHF. V is TRBV5-1 and J is TRBJ1-6, with TRBD1 identical over 7 bases. V shed 3 bases, J shed 9 bases, and the junction held 9 bases outside the gene matches. Germline lookup yields CDR1 SGHRS and CDR2 YFSETQ. This CDR3 is built from 15 residues.

For the CDR3, the DNA is TGCAGCGCAACAGGGGCGGGAATGGAAGCTTTCTTT. Residues: CSATGAGMEAFF. The V and J genes are TRBV29-1 and TRBJ1-1; 7 bases fit TRBD1. Trimming cost V 7 bases and J 8 bases; bases outside gene matches: 10. The CDR3 has 12 amino acids. Germline lookup yields CDR1 SQVTM and CDR2 ANQGSEA. Combining the CDR3 with reference TRBV29-1 and TRBJ1-1 gives the whole variable domain SAVISQKPSRDICQRGTSLTIQCQVDSQVTMMFWYRQQPGQSLTLIATANQGSEATYESGFVIDKFPISRPNLTFSTLTVSNMSPEDSSIYLCSATGAGMEAFFGQGTRLTVV.

The chain carries TRBV7-2 and TRBJ1-2; 7 positions agree with TRBD1. V lost 1 base to trimming and J lost 7 bases; unmatched junction nucleotides: 9. The CDR3 is 15 amino acids. Germline CDR1 and CDR2: SGHTA and FQGNSA. This CDR3 reads CASSLGFTGVGGYTF. The CDR3 region has the DNA TGTGCCAGCAGCTTAGGGTTCACAGGGGTAGGTGGCTACACCTTC.

J is TRBJ2-7 and V is TRBV18, with 11 bases that match TRBD2. The V and J ends lost 2 bases and 0 bases, in that order; junction bases with no gene match: 9. CDR3 length equals 18 residues. Per the germline V gene, CDR1 is KGHSH and CDR2 is LQKENI. CDR3 protein: CASSPFSSGRTGSYEQYF. The CDR3 bases are TGTGCCAGCTCACCATTCTCTAGCGGGAGGACGGGCTCCTACGAGCAGTACTTC.

This chain links TRBV5-4 with TRBJ2-1; 10 bases match TRBD2. The V gene's germline CDR1 is SGHNT and CDR2 YYREEE (reference sequence). Trimming removed 3 bases from V and 3 bases from J; junction bases left unmatched: 15. There are 19 residues in the CDR3. The CDR3 nucleotides are TGTGCCAGCAGCTCTGGGAGGGCGAGCGGGAGGGCCGTCTACAATGAGCAGTTCTTC. Its protein is CASSSGRASGRAVYNEQFF.

The chain combines TRBV14 with TRBJ2-1, with 11 bases identical to TRBD2. V dropped 4 bases and J dropped 8; count of bases not matched to a gene: 7. CDR3 size: 15 residues. In germline, CDR1 is SGHDN, CDR2 FVKESK. For the CDR3, the DNA is TGTGCCAGCAGCCCAAGACTAGCGGGAATTTATGAGCAGTTCTTC. It translates to CASSPRLAGIYEQFF.

The chain couples TRBV3-1 (or the pseudogene TRBV3-2) to TRBJ2-6; unclear D gene. The V and J ends lost 1 base and 0 bases respectively, with 10 bases between them. The CDR3 extends over 17 amino acids. Germline V gene data show CDR1 as LGHDT and CDR2 as YNNKEL (reference sequence). The CDR3 reads CASSQGLGFSGANVLTF. CDR3 DNA sequence: TGTGCCAGCAGCCAAGGGCTAGGCTTCTCTGGGGCCAACGTCCTGACTTTC.

The chain links TRBV14 to TRBJ2-4; D unclear. The CDR3 is made up of 13 amino acids. Trimming pared 6 bases from V and 6 bases from J, leaving 12 bases between. Looked up from germline, CDR1 is SGHDN and CDR2 is FVKESK. CDR3 nucleotide sequence: TGTGCCAGCAGTCAGACACTCCGAAACATTCAGTACTTC. Protein product: CASSQTLRNIQYF.

The gene calls are TRBV10-1 and TRBJ2-1; 8 positions match TRBD2. This CDR3 is built from 16 residues. V shed 6 bases, J shed 6 bases, and the junction held 13 bases outside the gene matches. Germline assignment: CDR1 WNHNN and CDR2 SYGVQD (reference sequence). CDR3 sequence reads: CASSQRTSRGVNEQFF. CDR3 coding DNA: TGCGCCAGCAGCCAGAGGACTAGCCGGGGGGTCAATGAGCAGTTCTTC.

J is TRBJ2-7 and V is TRBV28, with D maybe TRBD2 (5 bases). From germline, CDR1 is MDHEN and CDR2 SYDVKM. V was cut by 3 bases and J by 2 bases, with 14 bases left in between. The CDR3 is made up of 15 amino acids. CDR3 in DNA: TGTGCCAGCAGTTTCGGGGATCTCTCCCCCTACGAGCAGTACTTC. Translated: CASSFGDLSPYEQYF.

The V and J genes are TRBV10-3 and TRBJ2-6, with D tentatively TRBD1 (5 bases). The CDR3 extends over 18 amino acids. In germline, CDR1 is ENHRY, CDR2 SYGVKD. The V end lost 2 bases, the J end lost 1 base, and 15 bases lay between the germline ends. The CDR3: CAISEDPRAGSGANVLTF. DNA for the CDR3: TGTGCCATCAGTGAGGACCCCCGCGCAGGGTCTGGGGCCAACGTCCTGACTTTC.

This chain uses TRBV6-5 with TRBJ1-1; tentative D call: TRBD1 (5 bases). V gave up 7 bases and J gave up 1 base, with 13 bases separating them. Germline V gene sequence: CDR1 MNHEY, CDR2 SVGAGI. The CDR3 is 14 amino acids. The CDR3 DNA is TGTGCCAGCAATAAACAGGCCGCGAACACTGAAGCTTTCTTT. This encodes CASNKQAANTEAFF.

This clone has just a few counts. The chain combines TRBV3-1 (or the pseudogene TRBV3-2) with TRBJ2-7; the D is unclear. Trimming removed 4 bases at V and 9 bases at J, with 13 bases between. The CDR3 extends over 12 amino acids. The V gene's germline CDR1 is LGHDT and CDR2 YNNKEL (reference sequence). The DNA for the CDR3 is TGTGCCAGCAGCCGAGAGACTCGAAGGCAGTACTTC. Translating gives CASSRETRRQYF.

This clone appeared a single time. A read error may account for a junction end that differs from germline. CDR3 in amino acids: CSVAQDGQVTFF. CDR3 nucleotides: TGCAGCGTGGCCCAAGACGGACAGGTTACATTCTTC. This chain uses TRBV29-1 with TRBJ2-7; 7 nucleotides agree with TRBD1. Germline CDR1 reads SQVTM; CDR2 reads ANQGSEA. CDR3 length: 12 amino acids.

The CDR3 bases are TGTGCCAGCAGCGCCGACGGGCGGGGCACCTACGAGCAGTACTTC. It translates to CASSADGRGTYEQYF. The rearrangement links TRBV11-3 to TRBJ2-7, with D possibly being TRBD2 (6 bases). Trimming left V 5 bases short and J 2 bases short, with 16 bases between. CDR3 length: 15 residues. Per germline, CDR1 SGHNT and CDR2 YENEEA.

This clone was counted only a few times. This sequence joins TRBV6-5 and TRBJ1-3, with 9 positions matching TRBD1. Per germline, CDR1 MNHEY and CDR2 SVGAGI. With V trimmed by 6 bases and J by 5 bases, 5 bases remained unmatched. The CDR3 is made up of 14 amino acids. CDR3 amino acids: CASRDRGSRNTIYF. The CDR3, as DNA: TGTGCCAGCAGAGACAGGGGGTCACGAAACACCATATATTTT.

The chain recombines TRBV18 with TRBJ2-1; no clear D gene. The germline V gene encodes CDR1 KGHSH and CDR2 LQKENI. V lost 0 bases to trimming and J lost 5 bases, with 8 bases between them. The CDR3 consists of 14 residues. The CDR3 reads CASSPPVLNNEQFF. The CDR3 DNA reads as TGTGCCAGCTCACCACCGGTACTTAACAATGAGCAGTTCTTC.

The gene calls are TRBV27 and TRBJ1-6; 11 bases align to TRBD1. The CDR3 consists of 17 residues. J was trimmed by 0 bases and V by 3 bases; bases with no gene match: 1. The germline V gene has CDR1 MNHEY and CDR2 SMNVEV (reference sequence). The CDR3 nucleotides are TGTGCCAGCAGTTTGGGGACAGGGGGCTCCTATAATTCACCCCTCCACTTT. Translating gives CASSLGTGGSYNSPLHF.

This clone was found many times. J is TRBJ2-2 and V is TRBV24-1, with D perhaps TRBD2 (6 bases). The V end was cut by 0 bases, the J end by 7 bases, with 8 bases between. The CDR3 sequence is 14 residues long. Per germline, CDR1 KGHDR and CDR2 SFDVKD. The CDR3 region has the DNA TGTGCCACCAGTGATTTGGGAGGGAACGGGGAGCTGTTTTTT. Its protein is CATSDLGGNGELFF.

The chain uses TRBV29-1 and TRBJ1-4, with TRBD1 as a possible D gene (6 bases). CDR1 SQVTM and CDR2 ANQGSEA come from the germline V gene. Trimming shortened V by 2 bases and J by 7 bases, and 20 bases separated the two germline ends. CDR3 size: 16 residues. CDR3: CSVESGHLNGREKLFF. CDR3 bases: TGCAGCGTTGAATCGGGACACCTTAACGGGCGTGAAAAACTGTTTTTT. The full variable domain, in which reference TRBV29-1 and TRBJ1-4 provide the parts outside the CDR3, is SAVISQKPSRDICQRGTSLTIQCQVDSQVTMMFWYRQQPGQSLTLIATANQGSEATYESGFVIDKFPISRPNLTFSTLTVSNMSPEDSSIYLCSVESGHLNGREKLFFGSGTQLSVL.

The rearrangement uses TRBV27 and TRBJ1-2; a weak D match, TRBD1 (6 bases). Germline V gene lookup returns CDR1 MNHEY and CDR2 SMNVEV (reference sequence). The germline V and J ends were trimmed by 3 bases and 7 bases, with 9 bases remaining between them. The CDR3 covers 12 residues. CDR3 nucleotides: TGTGCCAGCAGTTTTGGCAGGGGTGGCTACACCTTC. Translation: CASSFGRGGYTF.

This clone came up once. Written as DNA, the CDR3 is TGTGCCAGCAGTGACAGGACGCTTTCCTACGAGCAGTACTTC. Its protein is CASSDRTLSYEQYF. V usage is TRBV27 and J usage is TRBJ2-7, with D tentatively TRBD1 (6 bases). Trimming pared 5 bases from V and 1 base from J, leaving 12 bases between. This CDR3 is built from 14 residues. The V gene's germline CDR1 is MNHEY and CDR2 SMNVEV (reference sequence).

V and J are TRBV5-1 and TRBJ2-1; D possibly corresponds to TRBD2 (6 bases). The CDR3 length is 15 residues. V was clipped by 7 bases and J by 0 bases, with 14 bases between them. In germline, CDR1 is SGHRS, CDR2 YFSETQ. Here the CDR3 reads CASGRGGDSYNEQFF. The CDR3 DNA sequence: TGCGCCAGCGGCCGTGGCGGGGACTCCTACAATGAGCAGTTCTTC.